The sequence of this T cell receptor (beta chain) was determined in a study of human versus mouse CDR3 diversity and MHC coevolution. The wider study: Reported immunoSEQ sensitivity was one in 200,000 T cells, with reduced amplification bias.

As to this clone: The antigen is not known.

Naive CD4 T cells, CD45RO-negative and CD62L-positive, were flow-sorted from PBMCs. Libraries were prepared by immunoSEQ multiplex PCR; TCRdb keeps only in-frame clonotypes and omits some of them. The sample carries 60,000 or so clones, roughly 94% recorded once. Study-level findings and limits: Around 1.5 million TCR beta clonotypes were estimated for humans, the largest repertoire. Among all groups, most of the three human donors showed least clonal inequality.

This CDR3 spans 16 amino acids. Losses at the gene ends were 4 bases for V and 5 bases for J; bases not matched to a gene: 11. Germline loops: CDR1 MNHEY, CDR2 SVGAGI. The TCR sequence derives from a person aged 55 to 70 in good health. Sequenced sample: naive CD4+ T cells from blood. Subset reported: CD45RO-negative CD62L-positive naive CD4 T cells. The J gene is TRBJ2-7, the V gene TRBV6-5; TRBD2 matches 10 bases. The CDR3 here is CASSSHPLAGVNEQYF. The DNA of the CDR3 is TGTGCCAGCAGTTCCCACCCCCTAGCGGGAGTAAACGAGCAGTACTTC.